This TCR beta chain was retrieved from a study of blood T cell repertoires in COVID-19. The CDR3 consists of 15 residues. V was trimmed by 4 bases and J by 2 bases, leaving 15 bases between them. CDR1 is SGHRS and CDR2 is YFSETQ in the germline V gene. Measured with immunoSEQ multiplex PCR; TCRdb has only the in-frame clones, and not every one. The data show 150,000 to 200,000 clones, with around 82% seen just once and 6.5% to 9.5% held by the top ten. This clone was counted once. The sequenced material came from PBMCs or T cells enriched from blood (not recorded which). The V and J genes are TRBV5-1 and TRBJ2-5, with D possibly being TRBD2 (6 bases). The clonotype comes from a man aged 35-49 years who had recovered from COVID-19. CDR3 nucleotides: TGCGCCAGCAGCCCCGGGGGTTCGGTGCAAGAGACCCAGTACTTC. It codes for CASSPGGSVQETQYF.